The next 12 T cell receptor beta chains were all read from a single sample in a study of early T cells in non-severe SARS-CoV-2 infection. TCRdb independently ran MiXCR on the 5' RACE reads; one entry per CDR3 protein. The sample includes tens of thousands of distinct CDR3 sequences, around 9.9% of them seen just once. The sample comprised whole blood. Every receptor here comes from an adult who was a healthcare worker with PCR-confirmed SARS-CoV-2 infection or an uninfected control (not recorded which).

This clonotype was observed a handful of times. The rearrangement links TRBV2 to TRBJ1-2, with D possibly TRBD1 on 5 matching bases. V was trimmed by 6 bases and J by 6 bases, leaving 11 bases between them. CDR1 is SNHLY and CDR2 is FYNNEI in the germline V gene. The CDR3 loop spans 12 amino acids. The CDR3 bases are TGTGCCAGCAGAAGACAGACCCATGGCTACACCTTC. It encodes CASRRQTHGYTF.

The chain has TRBV24-1 and TRBJ1-5; no clear D. There are 14 residues in the CDR3. The V end was cut by 7 bases, the J end by 3 bases, with 12 bases between. Looked up from germline, CDR1 is KGHDR and CDR2 is SFDVKD. CDR3 sequence: CATRPDGDNQPQHF. The CDR3 coding sequence is TGTGCCACCAGACCGGACGGGGACAATCAGCCCCAGCATTTT.

This clonotype showed up just a few times. The chain combines TRBV29-1 with TRBJ2-4; the D gene is possibly TRBD1 (5 bases). The CDR3 totals 15 residues. CDR1 is SQVTM and CDR2 is ANQGSEA in the germline V gene. V lost 0 bases and J 2 bases, leaving 11 bases between the germline ends. The DNA for the CDR3 is TGCAGCGTTGAAGATCTCAGGGTTACCAAAAACATTCAGTACTTC. Protein: CSVEDLRVTKNIQYF.

This clonotype was detected a few times. The V gene is TRBV6-2 or TRBV6-3, the J gene TRBJ2-7; the D is unclear. From germline, CDR1 is MNHEY and CDR2 SVGEGT. CDR3 length equals 15 residues. The germline V and J ends were trimmed by 6 bases and 2 bases, with 17 bases remaining between them. CDR3 DNA: TGTGCCAGCAGCTCCTATGGCACTTCGACCTACGAGCAGTACTTC. Protein: CASSSYGTSTYEQYF.

The table lists this clonotype with many counts. The chain uses TRBV4-1 and TRBJ2-1; 12 bases align to TRBD2. Germline V gives CDR1 MGHRA, CDR2 YSYEKL. CDR3 length: 15 residues. Trimming cost V 4 bases and J 8 bases; bases outside gene matches: 6. CDR3: CASSLTSGGRDEQFF. The CDR3 bases are TGCGCCAGCAGCCTTACTAGCGGGGGGAGGGATGAGCAGTTCTTC.

This clonotype came up a few times. V gene TRBV24-1 combines with J gene TRBJ2-1; 8 bases match TRBD1. J lost 3 bases, V lost 4 bases, and 7 bases had no gene match. This CDR3 contains 16 residues. In germline, CDR1 is KGHDR, CDR2 SFDVKD. CDR3 protein: CATSETSGGRYNEQFF. CDR3 nucleotides: TGTGCCACCAGTGAAACGTCAGGGGGCCGCTACAATGAGCAGTTCTTC.

This clonotype was counted between two and nine times. The V call is TRBV2, the J call TRBJ1-5; no definite D call. Looked up from germline, CDR1 is SNHLY and CDR2 is FYNNEI. CDR3 size: 16 residues. Trimming left V 4 bases short and J 0 bases short, with 13 bases between. For the CDR3, the DNA is TGTGCCAGCAGTGCATTCGGCCTCTATAGCAATCAGCCCCAGCATTTT. It yields the protein CASSAFGLYSNQPQHF.

This clonotype was detected a few times. The chain joins TRBV29-1 to TRBJ2-1; D is possibly TRBD2 (7 bases). Germline V gives CDR1 SQVTM, CDR2 ANQGSEA. The CDR3 is 14 residues long. V was pared by 7 bases and J by 2 bases, with 15 bases between. CDR3 coding DNA: TGCAGCGGTAGGGGGGGGGCCACCTACAATGAGCAGTTCTTC. Translation: CSGRGGATYNEQFF.

This clonotype was found many times. J is TRBJ1-3 and V is TRBV18; D gene uncertain. CDR3 length: 14 residues. Between the trimmed V and J ends, which lost 6 bases and 0 bases, there was a span of 9 bases. Looked up from germline, CDR1 is KGHSH and CDR2 is LQKENI. The CDR3 nucleotides read TGTGCCAGCTCCCAGACCAGCTCTGGAAACACCATATATTTT. It is translated as CASSQTSSGNTIYF.

This clonotype has just a few counts. The genes are TRBV9 and TRBJ1-6; 8 nucleotides agree with TRBD1. After removal of 4 bases from V and 9 bases from J, the junction contained 9 bases not matched to a gene. Germline-derived CDR1 and CDR2 are SGDLS and YYNGEE. The CDR3 spans 15 residues. The CDR3 loop reads CASSPPTGAGSPLHF. DNA of the CDR3: TGTGCCAGCAGCCCACCGACAGGGGCTGGTTCACCCCTCCACTTT.

With respect to this clonotype: This sequence may be a read error, since a much larger clone differs from it by one base. The rearrangement uses TRBV19 and TRBJ1-5; D unclear. The CDR3 contains 14 residues. Germline assignment: CDR1 LNHDA and CDR2 SQIVND (reference sequence). V gave up 3 bases and J gave up 3 bases, with 9 bases separating them. CDR3 coding DNA: TGTGCCAGTAGTATGTGGAGCCTCAATCAGCCCCAGCATTTT. The encoded protein is CASSMWSLNQPQHF. The entire variable domain, with the rest obtained from reference TRBV19 and TRBJ1-5, is as follows: DGGITQSPKYLFRKEGQNVTLSCEQNLNHDAMYWYRQDPGQGLRLIYYSQIVNDFQKGDIAEGYSVSREKKESFPLTVTSAQKNPTAFYLCASSMWSLNQPQHFGDGTRLSIL.

V and J are TRBV5-1 and TRBJ1-3, with D possibly matching TRBD1 (5 bases). The CDR3 contains 13 residues. V gave up 6 bases and J gave up 1 base, with 8 bases separating them. In germline, CDR1 is SGHRS, CDR2 YFSETQ. CDR3 in amino acids: CASMGGSGNTIYF. CDR3 sequence (DNA): TGCGCCAGCATGGGGGGGTCTGGAAACACCATATATTTT.